The clone carrying this TCR beta chain was observed a single time. Its antigen remains unknown. The data are from a study of shared clonotypes between healthy human individuals. Overall study results and limits: For naive CD4 cells, 4.5% to 6.5% of clonotypes were shared across a few donors. Enrolling few donors narrowed the genetic and exposure-history diversity that was represented. A reduction in generation probabilities was seen for non-shared clonotypes relative to those shared by all four donors.

Terminally differentiated effector memory CD45RA+ cells were excluded from the naive CD8 cells, which were CD45RO-negative and positively selected for CCR7. The donors were all Caucasian adults (living in Nashville, Tennessee). The table came from immunoSEQ multiplex PCR; TCRdb's copy has only in-frame clones and leaves some out. The data hold under 2,000,000 clones, with about 95% observed a single time. This CDR3 contains 13 residues. With 5 bases removed from V and 2 bases from J, the gap between germline ends came to 10 bases. The germline gives CDR1 LNHNV, CDR2 YYDKDF (reference sequence). The sequenced sample consisted of naive CD8+ T cells sorted from blood. The genes are TRBV15 and TRBJ2-7, with TRBD1 as a possible D gene (6 bases). This receptor was identified in a man between 18 and 29 years old in good health. CDR3 residues: CATSRDTTYEQYF. The DNA of the CDR3 is TGTGCCACCAGCCGGGACACCACCTACGAGCAGTACTTC.